These T cell receptor beta chains were read from a single sample in a study of T cell responses to AZD1222 COVID-19 vaccine. Generated by immunoSEQ multiplex PCR, the TCRdb table keeps only in-frame clones and is missing some. The sample records about 140,000 clones, roughly nine tenths being singletons. The specimen comprised peripheral blood, sampled on day 0 of AZD1222 vaccination. These receptors were obtained from an adult in good health. CDR3s include the opening cysteine and the closing phenylalanine or tryptophan. The D gene is left open where the match is weak. Only part of the rows carry a size: once, few, many, or a class if the clone is expanded.

j_call,v_call,d_call,clone_size,cdr3_aa,cdr3_nt
TRBJ2-1,TRBV7-8,TRBD2,-,CASSTRSGADNEQFF,TGTGCCAGCAGCACCCGTAGCGGGGCTGACAATGAGCAGTTCTTC
TRBJ1-2,TRBV10-3,TRBD1,-,CAISEGQGNYGYTF,TGTGCCATCAGTGAAGGACAGGGTAACTATGGCTACACCTTC
TRBJ2-7,TRBV7-9,-,-,CASSRSGAGGYEQYF,TGTGCCAGCAGCCGTTCGGGGGCCGGCGGCTACGAGCAGTACTTC
TRBJ1-2,TRBV28,-,few,CASHWTGGYTF,TGTGCCAGCCATTGGACGGGTGGCTACACCTTC
TRBJ1-2,TRBV28,-,once,CASNRQPSNYGYTF,TGTGCCAGCAATCGACAGCCGTCTAACTATGGCTACACCTTC
TRBJ1-1,TRBV13,-,-,CASTLTPAAQGAFF,TGTGCCAGCACCCTAACGCCGGCCGCACAGGGAGCTTTCTTT
TRBJ2-2,TRBV2,TRBD2,-,CASRLGRASTGELFF,TGTGCCAGCAGACTCGGGAGGGCGAGCACCGGGGAGCTGTTTTTT
TRBJ2-5,TRBV20-1,-,-,CSASSVLVNLNEQETQYF,TGCAGTGCTAGTTCGGTTCTAGTGAATCTTAACGAGCAAGAGACCCAGTACTTC
TRBJ1-1,TRBV10-3,TRBD1,-,CAIRQGGGTEAFF,TGTGCCATCAGACAGGGGGGGGGCACTGAAGCTTTCTTT
TRBJ2-5,TRBV28,-,-,CASSNLQGPGRGETQYF,TGTGCCAGCAGCAACCTTCAGGGGCCCGGTCGGGGCGAGACCCAGTACTTC
TRBJ2-7,TRBV2,-,-,CASRLDSSSYEQYF,TGTGCCAGCAGGTTGGACTCGAGCTCCTACGAGCAGTACTTC
TRBJ2-5,TRBV4-2,-,-,CASSQDLLASGETQYF,TGTGCCAGCAGCCAGGACCTCCTAGCTTCTGGAGAGACCCAGTACTTC
TRBJ2-2,TRBV7-2,-,-,CASSGTLVGELFF,TGTGCCAGCAGCGGGACACTTGTCGGGGAGCTGTTTTTT
TRBJ2-1,TRBV7-2,TRBD2,-,CASSWTSPLTFF,TGTGCCAGCAGTTGGACTAGCCCTCTTACGTTCTTC
TRBJ2-7,TRBV7-3,TRBD1,-,CASSLGTGGLFSYEQYF,TGTGCCAGCAGCTTAGGGACAGGGGGGCTTTTCTCCTACGAGCAGTACTTC
TRBJ1-1,TRBV5-5,-,once,CASSFRGTEAFF,TGTGCCAGCAGCTTTCGGGGGACTGAAGCTTTCTTT
TRBJ1-3,TRBV4-2,-,-,CASSQDRPSSARNTIYF,TGTGCCAGCAGCCAAGATAGGCCCTCCAGCGCAAGAAACACCATATATTTT
TRBJ2-7,TRBV19,-,-,CASSMGSGGHYEQYF,TGTGCCAGTAGTATGGGGTCCGGCGGTCACTACGAGCAGTACTTC
TRBJ2-7,TRBV28,-,-,CASRTRRGEPLSYEQYF,TGTGCCAGCAGAACTCGGCGGGGAGAGCCCCTATCCTACGAGCAGTACTTC
TRBJ1-2,TRBV19,-,-,CASSIGGTSVVGGYTF,TGTGCCAGTAGTATAGGGGGGACAAGTGTCGTCGGCGGCTACACCTTC
TRBJ1-3,TRBV5-1,-,-,CASSQAGGSGNTIYF,TGCGCCAGCAGCCAGGCCGGAGGCTCTGGAAACACCATATATTTT
TRBJ1-3,TRBV11-2,-,-,CASSLGFQGNTIYF,TGTGCCAGCAGCTTAGGATTTCAAGGAAACACCATATATTTT